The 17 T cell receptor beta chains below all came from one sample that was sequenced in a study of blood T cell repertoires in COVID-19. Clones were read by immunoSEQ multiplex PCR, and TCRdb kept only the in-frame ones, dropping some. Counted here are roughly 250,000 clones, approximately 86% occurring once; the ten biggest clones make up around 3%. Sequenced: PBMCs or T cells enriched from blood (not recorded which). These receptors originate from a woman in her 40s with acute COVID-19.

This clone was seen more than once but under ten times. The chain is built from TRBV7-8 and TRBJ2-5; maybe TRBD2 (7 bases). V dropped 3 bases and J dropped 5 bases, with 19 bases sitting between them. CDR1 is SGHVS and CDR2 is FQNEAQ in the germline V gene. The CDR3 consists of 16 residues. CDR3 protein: CASSLVTGGEVETQYF. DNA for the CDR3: TGTGCCAGCAGCTTGGTGACGGGGGGCGAGGTGGAGACCCAGTACTTC.

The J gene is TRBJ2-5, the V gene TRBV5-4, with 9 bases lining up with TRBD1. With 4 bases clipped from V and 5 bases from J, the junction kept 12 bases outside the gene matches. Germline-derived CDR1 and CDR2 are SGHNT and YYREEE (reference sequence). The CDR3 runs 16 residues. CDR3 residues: CASSPGQGLGSETQYF. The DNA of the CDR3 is TGTGCCAGCAGCCCAGGACAGGGGTTGGGGTCGGAGACCCAGTACTTC.

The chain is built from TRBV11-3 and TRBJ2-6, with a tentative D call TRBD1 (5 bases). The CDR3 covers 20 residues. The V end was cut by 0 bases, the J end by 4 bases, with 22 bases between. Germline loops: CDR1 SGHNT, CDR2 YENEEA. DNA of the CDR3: TGTGCCAGCAGCTTAGAACTGATAGGGGTTCCGTTCTCCGGGGCCAACGTCCTGACTTTC. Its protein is CASSLELIGVPFSGANVLTF.

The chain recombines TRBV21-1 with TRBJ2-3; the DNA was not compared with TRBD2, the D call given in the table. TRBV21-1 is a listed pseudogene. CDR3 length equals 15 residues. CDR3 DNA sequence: TGTGCCAGCAGCAAGCGGGAGGTCGAGACAGATACGCAGTATTTT. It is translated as CASSKREVETDTQYF.

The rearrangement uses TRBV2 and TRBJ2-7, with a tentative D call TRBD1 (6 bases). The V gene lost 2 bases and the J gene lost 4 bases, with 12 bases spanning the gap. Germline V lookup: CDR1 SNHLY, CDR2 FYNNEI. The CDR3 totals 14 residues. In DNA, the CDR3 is TGTGCCAGCAGTGAAAGTGCCAGGGGATACGAGCAGTACTTC. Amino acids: CASSESARGYEQYF. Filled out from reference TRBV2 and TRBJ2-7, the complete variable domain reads EPEVTQTPSHQVTQMGQEVILRCVPISNHLYFYWYRQILGQKVEFLVSFYNNEISEKSEIFDDQFSVERPDGSNFTLKIRSTKLEDSAMYFCASSESARGYEQYFGPGTRLTVT.

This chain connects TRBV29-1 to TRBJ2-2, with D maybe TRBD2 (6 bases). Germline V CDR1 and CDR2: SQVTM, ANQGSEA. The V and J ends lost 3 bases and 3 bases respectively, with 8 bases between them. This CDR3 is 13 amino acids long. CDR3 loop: CSVDRGYTGELFF. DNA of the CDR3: TGCAGCGTTGACCGGGGGTACACCGGGGAGCTGTTTTTT.

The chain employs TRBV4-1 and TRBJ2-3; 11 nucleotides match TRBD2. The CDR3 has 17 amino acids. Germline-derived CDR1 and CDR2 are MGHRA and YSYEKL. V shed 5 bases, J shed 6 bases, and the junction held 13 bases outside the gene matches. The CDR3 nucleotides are TGCGCCAGCAGCAAAGTTCAAGGGACTAGCGGTACTGATACGCAGTATTTT. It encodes CASSKVQGTSGTDTQYF.

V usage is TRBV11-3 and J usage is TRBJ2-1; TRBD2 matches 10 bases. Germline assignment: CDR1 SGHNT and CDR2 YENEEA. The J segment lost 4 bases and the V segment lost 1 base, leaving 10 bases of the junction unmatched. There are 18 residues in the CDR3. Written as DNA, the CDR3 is TGTGCCAGCAGCTTAGGTATTCGGGCTAGCGGGGGTTACAATGAGCAGTTCTTC. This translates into CASSLGIRASGGYNEQFF.

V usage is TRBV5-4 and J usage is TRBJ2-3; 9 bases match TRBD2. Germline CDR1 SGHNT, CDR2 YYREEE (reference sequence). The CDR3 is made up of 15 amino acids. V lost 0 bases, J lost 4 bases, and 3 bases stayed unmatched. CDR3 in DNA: TGTGCCAGCAGCTTGGTGGGACTAGCAGCAGATACGCAGTATTTT. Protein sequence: CASSLVGLAADTQYF.

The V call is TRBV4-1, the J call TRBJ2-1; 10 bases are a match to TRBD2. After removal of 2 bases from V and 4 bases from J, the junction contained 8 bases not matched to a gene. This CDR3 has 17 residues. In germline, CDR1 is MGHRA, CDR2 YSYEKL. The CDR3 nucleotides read TGCGCCAGCAGCCAATTGCAGGGACTAGCGACGTACAATGAGCAGTTCTTC. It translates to CASSQLQGLATYNEQFF.

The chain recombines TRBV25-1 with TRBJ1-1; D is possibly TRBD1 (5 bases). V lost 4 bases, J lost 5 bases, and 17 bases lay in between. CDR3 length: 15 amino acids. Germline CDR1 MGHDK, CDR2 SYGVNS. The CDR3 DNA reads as TGTGCCAGCAGTGTCCCGGGGACTATCTGGACTGAAGCTTTCTTT. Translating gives CASSVPGTIWTEAFF.

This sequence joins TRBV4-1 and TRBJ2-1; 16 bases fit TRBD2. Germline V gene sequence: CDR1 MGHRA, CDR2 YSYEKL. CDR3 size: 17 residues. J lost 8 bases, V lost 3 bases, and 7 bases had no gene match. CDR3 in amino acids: CASSQGTSGRAGDEQFF. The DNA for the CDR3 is TGCGCCAGCAGCCAGGGGACTAGCGGGAGGGCCGGGGATGAGCAGTTCTTC.

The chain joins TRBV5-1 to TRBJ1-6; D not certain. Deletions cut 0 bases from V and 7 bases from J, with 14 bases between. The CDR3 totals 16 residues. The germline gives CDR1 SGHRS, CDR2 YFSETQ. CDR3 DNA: TGCGCCAGCAGCTTGGCGGGGAGCCCGTGGAATTCACCCCTCCACTTT. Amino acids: CASSLAGSPWNSPLHF.

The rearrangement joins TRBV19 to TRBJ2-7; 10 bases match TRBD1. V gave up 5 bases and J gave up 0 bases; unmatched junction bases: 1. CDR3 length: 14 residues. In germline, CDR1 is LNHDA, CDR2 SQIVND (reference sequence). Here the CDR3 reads CASSGQGVSYEQYF. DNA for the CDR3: TGTGCCAGTAGTGGACAGGGGGTCTCCTACGAGCAGTACTTC.

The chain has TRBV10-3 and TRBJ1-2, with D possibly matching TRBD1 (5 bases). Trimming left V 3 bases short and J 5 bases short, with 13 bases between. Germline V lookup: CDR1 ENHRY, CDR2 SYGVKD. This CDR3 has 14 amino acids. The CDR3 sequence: CAISEPGTQYGYTF. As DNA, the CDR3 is TGTGCCATCAGTGAACCCGGGACTCAGTATGGCTACACCTTC.

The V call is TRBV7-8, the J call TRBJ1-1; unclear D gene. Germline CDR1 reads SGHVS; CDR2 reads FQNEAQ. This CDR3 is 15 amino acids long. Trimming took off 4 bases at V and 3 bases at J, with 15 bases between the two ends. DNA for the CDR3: TGTGCCAGCAGCTCTCGCAGGTTTTTGGACACTGAAGCTTTCTTT. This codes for CASSSRRFLDTEAFF.

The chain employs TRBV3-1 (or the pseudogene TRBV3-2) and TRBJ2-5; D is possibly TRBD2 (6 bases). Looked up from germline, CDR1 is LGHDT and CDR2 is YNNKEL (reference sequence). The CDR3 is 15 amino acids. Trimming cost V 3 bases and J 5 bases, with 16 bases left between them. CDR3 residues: CASSQPVGGSETQYF. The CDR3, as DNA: TGTGCCAGCAGCCAGCCGGTCGGGGGTTCTGAGACCCAGTACTTC.